The clone carrying this T cell receptor beta chain was observed a few times. Primers used in a second PCR of roughly 6 to 11 cycles were a sample-barcoded 5' primer and a J-beta primer mix. Unique molecular identifiers of 12 random nucleotides labeled each cDNA. Each CDR3 protein gets one entry after TCRdb re-called the 5' RACE reads with MiXCR. The sample has about 760,000 distinct CDR3 sequences; about 56% are singletons. These data originate in a study of blood T cells in healthy people across ages. Overall study: Researchers report that template switching captured about one barcoded beta molecule per two T cells.

Drawn from each donor were roughly 9.4 milliliters of peripheral blood. The CDR3 extends over 13 amino acids. The V and J ends lost 4 bases and 3 bases respectively, with 12 bases between them. Germline assignment: CDR1 SQVTM and CDR2 ANQGSEA. The receptor comes from a man aged 40-55 years in good health. The source material was blood. This chain links TRBV29-1 with TRBJ1-1; D is perhaps TRBD1 (5 bases). CDR3 region: CSVGWLGDTEAFF. CDR3 DNA: TGCAGCGTTGGTTGGTTGGGGGACACTGAAGCTTTCTTT.